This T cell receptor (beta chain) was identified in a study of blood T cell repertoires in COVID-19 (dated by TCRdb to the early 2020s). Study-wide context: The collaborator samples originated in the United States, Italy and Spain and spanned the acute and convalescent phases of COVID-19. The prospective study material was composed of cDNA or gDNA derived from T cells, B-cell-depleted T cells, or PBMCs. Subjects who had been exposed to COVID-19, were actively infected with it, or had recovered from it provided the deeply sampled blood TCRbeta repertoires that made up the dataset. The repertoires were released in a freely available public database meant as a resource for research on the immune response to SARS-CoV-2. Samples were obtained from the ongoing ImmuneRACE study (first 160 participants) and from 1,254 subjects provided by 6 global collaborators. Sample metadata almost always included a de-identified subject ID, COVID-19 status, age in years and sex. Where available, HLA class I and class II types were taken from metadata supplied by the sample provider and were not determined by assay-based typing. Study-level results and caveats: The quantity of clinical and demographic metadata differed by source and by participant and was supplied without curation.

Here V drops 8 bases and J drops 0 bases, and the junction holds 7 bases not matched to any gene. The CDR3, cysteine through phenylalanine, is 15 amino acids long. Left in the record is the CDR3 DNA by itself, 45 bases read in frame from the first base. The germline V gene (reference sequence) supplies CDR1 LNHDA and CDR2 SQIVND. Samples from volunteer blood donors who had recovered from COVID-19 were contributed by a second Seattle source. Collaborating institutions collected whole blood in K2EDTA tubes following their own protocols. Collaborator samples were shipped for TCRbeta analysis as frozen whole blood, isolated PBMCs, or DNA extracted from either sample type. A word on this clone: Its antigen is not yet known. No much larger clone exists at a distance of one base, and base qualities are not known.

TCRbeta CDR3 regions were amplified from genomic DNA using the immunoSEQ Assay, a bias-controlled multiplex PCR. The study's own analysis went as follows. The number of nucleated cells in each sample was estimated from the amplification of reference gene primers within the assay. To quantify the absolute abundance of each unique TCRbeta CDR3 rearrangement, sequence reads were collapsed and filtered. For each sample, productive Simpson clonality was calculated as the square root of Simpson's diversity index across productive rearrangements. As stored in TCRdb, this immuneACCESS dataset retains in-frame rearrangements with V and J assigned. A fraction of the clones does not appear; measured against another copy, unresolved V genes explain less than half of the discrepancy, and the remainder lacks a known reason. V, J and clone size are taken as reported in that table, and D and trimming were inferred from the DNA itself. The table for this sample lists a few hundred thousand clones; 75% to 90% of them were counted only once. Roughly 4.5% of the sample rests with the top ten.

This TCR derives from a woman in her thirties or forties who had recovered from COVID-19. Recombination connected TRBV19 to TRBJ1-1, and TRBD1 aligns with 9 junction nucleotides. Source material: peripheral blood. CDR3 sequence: CASSGQGGLNTEAFF. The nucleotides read TGTGCCAGTTCGGGACAGGGTGGGCTGAACACTGAAGCTTTCTTT.